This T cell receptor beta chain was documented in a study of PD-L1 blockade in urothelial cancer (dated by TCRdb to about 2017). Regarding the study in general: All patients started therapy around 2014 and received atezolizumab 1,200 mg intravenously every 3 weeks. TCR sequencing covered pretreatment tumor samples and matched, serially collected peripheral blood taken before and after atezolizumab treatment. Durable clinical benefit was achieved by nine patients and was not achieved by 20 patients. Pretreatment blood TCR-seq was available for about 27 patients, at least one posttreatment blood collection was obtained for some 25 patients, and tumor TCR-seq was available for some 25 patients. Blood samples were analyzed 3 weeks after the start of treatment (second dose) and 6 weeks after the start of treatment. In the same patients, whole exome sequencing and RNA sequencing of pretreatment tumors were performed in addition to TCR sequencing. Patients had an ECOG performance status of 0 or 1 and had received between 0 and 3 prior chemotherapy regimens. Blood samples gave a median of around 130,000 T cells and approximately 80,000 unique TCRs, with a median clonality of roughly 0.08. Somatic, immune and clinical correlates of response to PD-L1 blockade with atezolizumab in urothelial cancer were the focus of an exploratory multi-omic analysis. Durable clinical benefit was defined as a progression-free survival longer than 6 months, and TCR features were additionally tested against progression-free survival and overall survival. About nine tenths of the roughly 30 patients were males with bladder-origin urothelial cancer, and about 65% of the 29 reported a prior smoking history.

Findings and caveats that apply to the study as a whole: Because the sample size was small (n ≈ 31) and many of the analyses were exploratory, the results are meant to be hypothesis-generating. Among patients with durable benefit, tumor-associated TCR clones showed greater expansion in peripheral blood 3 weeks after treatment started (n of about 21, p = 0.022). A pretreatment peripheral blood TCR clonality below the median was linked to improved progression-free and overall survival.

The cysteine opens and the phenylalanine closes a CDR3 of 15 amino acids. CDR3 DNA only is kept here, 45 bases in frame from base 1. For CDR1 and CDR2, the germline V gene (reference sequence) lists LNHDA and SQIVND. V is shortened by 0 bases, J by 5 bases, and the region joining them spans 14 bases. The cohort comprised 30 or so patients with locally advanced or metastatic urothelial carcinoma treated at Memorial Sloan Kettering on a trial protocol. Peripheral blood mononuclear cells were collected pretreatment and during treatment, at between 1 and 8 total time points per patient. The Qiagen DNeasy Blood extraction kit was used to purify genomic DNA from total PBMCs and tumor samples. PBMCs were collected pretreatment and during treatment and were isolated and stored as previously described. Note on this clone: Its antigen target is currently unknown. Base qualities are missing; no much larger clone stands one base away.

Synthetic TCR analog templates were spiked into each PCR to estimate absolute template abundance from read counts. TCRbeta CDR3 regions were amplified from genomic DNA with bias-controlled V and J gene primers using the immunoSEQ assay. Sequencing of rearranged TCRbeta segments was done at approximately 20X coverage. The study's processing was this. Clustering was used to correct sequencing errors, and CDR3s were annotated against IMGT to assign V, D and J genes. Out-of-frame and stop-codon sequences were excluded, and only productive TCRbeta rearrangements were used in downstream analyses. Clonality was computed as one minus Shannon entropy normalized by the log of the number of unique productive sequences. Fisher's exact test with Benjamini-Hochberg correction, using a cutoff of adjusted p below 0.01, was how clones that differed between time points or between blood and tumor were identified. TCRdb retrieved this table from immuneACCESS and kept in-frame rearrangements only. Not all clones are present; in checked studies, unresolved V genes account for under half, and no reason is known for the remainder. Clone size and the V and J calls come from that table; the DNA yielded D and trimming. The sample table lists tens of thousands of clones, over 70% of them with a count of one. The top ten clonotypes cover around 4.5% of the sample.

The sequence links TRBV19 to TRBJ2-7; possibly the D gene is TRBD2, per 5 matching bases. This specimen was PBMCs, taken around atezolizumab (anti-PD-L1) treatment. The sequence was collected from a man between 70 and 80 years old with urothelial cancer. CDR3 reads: CASSIDLSEADEQYF. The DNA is TGTGCCAGTAGTATAGACCTTAGCGAAGCGGACGAGCAGTACTTC.